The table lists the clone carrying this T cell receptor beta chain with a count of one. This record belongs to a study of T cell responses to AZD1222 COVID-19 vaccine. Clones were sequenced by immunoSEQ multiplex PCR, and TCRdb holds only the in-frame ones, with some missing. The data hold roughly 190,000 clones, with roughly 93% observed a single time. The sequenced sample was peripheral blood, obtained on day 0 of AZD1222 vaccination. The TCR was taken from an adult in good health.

For the CDR3, the DNA is TGTGCCAGTAGTCACAGGGGGCCGGACGGGGAGCTGTTTTTT. This gives the protein CASSHRGPDGELFF. The chain has TRBV19 and TRBJ2-2; 9 bases fit TRBD1. The CDR3 consists of 14 residues. The V segment lost 5 bases and the J segment 7 bases; nucleotides outside the gene matches: 5. The V gene's germline CDR1 is LNHDA and CDR2 SQIVND (reference sequence).